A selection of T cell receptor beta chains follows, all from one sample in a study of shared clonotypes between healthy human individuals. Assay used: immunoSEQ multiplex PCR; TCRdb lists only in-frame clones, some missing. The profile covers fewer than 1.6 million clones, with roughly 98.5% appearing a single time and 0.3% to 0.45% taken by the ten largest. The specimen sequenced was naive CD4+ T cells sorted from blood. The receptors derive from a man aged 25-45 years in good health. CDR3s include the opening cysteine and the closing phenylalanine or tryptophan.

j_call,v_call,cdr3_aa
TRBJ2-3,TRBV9,CASSPSGRTDTQYF
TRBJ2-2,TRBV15,CATSTRGTGDTGELFF
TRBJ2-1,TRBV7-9,CASSLEAGVTREQFF
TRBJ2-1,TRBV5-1,CASSLGVNNEQFF
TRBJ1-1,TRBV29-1,CSVAAGVKNTEAFF
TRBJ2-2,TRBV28,CASTGTGGLFF
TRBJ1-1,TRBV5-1,CASSLEGGVTEAFF
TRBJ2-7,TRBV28,CASRLPGVGEQYF
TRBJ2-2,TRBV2,CASSVAGKYTGELFF
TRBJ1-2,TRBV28,CASHTRQGDYGYTF
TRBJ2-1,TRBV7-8,CASGEAEQFF
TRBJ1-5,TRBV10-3,CAISRDINQPQHF
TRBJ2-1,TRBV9,CASSQTGFNEQFF
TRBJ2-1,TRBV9,CASSPRQGDEQFF
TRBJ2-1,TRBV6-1,CASETGARYNEQFF
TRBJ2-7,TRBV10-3,CAISELDRYEQYF
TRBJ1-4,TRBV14,CASSQYTGSTNEKLFF
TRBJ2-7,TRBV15,CATSRDKGYEQYF
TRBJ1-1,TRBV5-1,CASSLKGGTEAFF
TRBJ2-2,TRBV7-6,CASSLHRAGDIAGELFF
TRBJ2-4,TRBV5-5,CASSLAKDSRNIQYF
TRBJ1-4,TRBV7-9,CASSDQAAGGKLFF
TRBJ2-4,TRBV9,CASSVDPHRPSSLAKNIQYF
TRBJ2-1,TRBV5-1,CASSFPAGQGARNEQFF
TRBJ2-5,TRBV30,CAWSVGSVETQYF
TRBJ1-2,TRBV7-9,CASSSLIFGTNYGYTF
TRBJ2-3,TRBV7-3,CASSRLAGTDTQYF
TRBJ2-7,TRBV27,CASSSPPGGRGEYEQYF
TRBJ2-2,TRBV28,CASSFQANTGELFF
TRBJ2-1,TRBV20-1,CSVEILNEQFF
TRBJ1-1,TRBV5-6,CASSLATENTEAFF
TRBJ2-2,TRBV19,CASMRLAGVNSGELFF
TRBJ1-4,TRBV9,CASSVGQRDEKLFF
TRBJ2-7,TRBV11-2,CASSSLSGRSSYEQYF
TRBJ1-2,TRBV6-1,CASSERGLGYGYTF
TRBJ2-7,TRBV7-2,CASGSDRYEQYF
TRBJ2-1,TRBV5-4,CASSVGSGRADNEQFF
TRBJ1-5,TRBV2,CASSFGQGQPQHF
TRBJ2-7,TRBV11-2,CASSPEWALSYEQYF
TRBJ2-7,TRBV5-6,CASSRRRGSGFYEQYF
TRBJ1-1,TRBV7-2,CASSWTGRTEAFF
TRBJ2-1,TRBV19,CASSISPSGRATFF
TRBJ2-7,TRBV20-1,CSAKGGYEQYF
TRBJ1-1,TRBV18,CASSPPWALGGTEAFF
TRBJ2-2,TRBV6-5,CASSNTGGYGELFF
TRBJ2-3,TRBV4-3,CASSPGQGGTDTQYF
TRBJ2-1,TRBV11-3,CASSLGDYNEQFF
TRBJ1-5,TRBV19,CASSMKGNQPQHF
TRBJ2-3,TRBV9,CASSVGLATSTDTQYF